Presented here are 17 T cell receptor beta chains from one specimen sequenced in a study of T cell repertoires in cytomegalovirus infection. One entry per CDR3 protein, called by TCRdb with MiXCR from the reads. The sample contains 550,000 to 700,000 distinct CDR3 sequences, about 39% of which appear only once. These receptors are not linked to any known antigen. The specimen comprised cultured PBMCs, sampled from culture after CMV antigen stimulation. The origin of the receptors is a human donor in good health (CMV status not recorded). Some clones in this sample may be carry-over from other donors' samples.

The chain joins TRBV7-9 to TRBJ1-3; D gene unclear. Germline V lookup: CDR1 SEHNR, CDR2 FQNEAQ (reference sequence). Trimming left V 3 bases short and J 5 bases short, with 11 bases between. The CDR3 totals 14 residues. The CDR3 DNA is TGTGCCAGCAGCTTTGGTGGGAACAGAAACACCATATATTTT. Amino acid sequence: CASSFGGNRNTIYF.

The gene calls are TRBV2 and TRBJ2-4; D is ambiguous. Germline-derived CDR1 and CDR2 are SNHLY and FYNNEI. V was cut by 10 bases and J by 1 base, with 11 bases left in between. The CDR3 loop spans 13 amino acids. The CDR3 DNA is TGTGCCACCAAGATGGTTGCCAAAAACATTCAGTACTTC. This gives the protein CATKMVAKNIQYF.

This clonotype was recorded only once. This chain uses TRBV6-2 or TRBV6-3 with TRBJ2-2; 7 bases map to TRBD2. The CDR3 consists of 14 residues. Germline V gene sequence: CDR1 MNHEY, CDR2 SVGEGT. V lost 6 bases to trimming and J lost 6 bases; unmatched junction nucleotides: 7. In DNA, the CDR3 is TGTGCCAGCAGCCCACCCCGGGGGGCCGGGGAGCTGTTTTTT. This codes for CASSPPRGAGELFF.

The table lists this clonotype with a count of one. The chain has TRBV7-4 and TRBJ1-1; D is uncertain. The V and J ends lost 1 base and 9 bases respectively, with 15 bases between them. CDR3 length: 14 residues. Germline V gives CDR1 SGHVT, CDR2 SQSDAQ. The DNA for the CDR3 is TGTGCCAGCAGCTTAGGAATAACGGGCGGCCAAGCTTTCTTT. Translated: CASSLGITGGQAFF.

This clonotype was seen only a few times. The genes are TRBV6-6 and TRBJ1-3; no reliable D call. The CDR3 runs 17 residues. V was cut by 0 bases and J by 0 bases, with 12 bases left in between. Germline V lookup: CDR1 MNHNY, CDR2 SVGAGI (reference sequence). The CDR3 loop is CASSYSREAFSGNTIYF. The CDR3 nucleotides are TGTGCCAGCAGTTACTCGAGGGAGGCTTTCTCTGGAAACACCATATATTTT.

As DNA, the CDR3 is TGTGCTAGTGGTTTGCAGAGTGCGGGGACCCAGTACTTC. It translates to CASGLQSAGTQYF. The rearrangement links TRBV12-5 to TRBJ2-5; possible D gene TRBD2, 5 bases. V shed 2 bases and J shed 7 bases, with 11 bases lying between them. This CDR3 region has 13 residues. Germline V lookup: CDR1 LGHNT, CDR2 FRNRAP.

The chain has TRBV7-6 and TRBJ2-7; D possibly corresponds to TRBD2 (6 bases). CDR3 size: 13 residues. Trimming took off 6 bases at V and 4 bases at J, with 13 bases between the two ends. Germline CDR1 reads SGHVS; CDR2 reads FNYEAQ. The CDR3 is CASSGGMGYEQYF. CDR3 bases: TGTGCCAGCAGTGGAGGGATGGGGTACGAGCAGTACTTC.

The rearrangement joins TRBV7-2 to TRBJ2-3; 11 bases are a match to TRBD2. The V segment lost 5 bases and the J segment 3 bases; nucleotides outside the gene matches: 16. CDR1 SGHTA and CDR2 FQGNSA come from the germline V gene. The CDR3 runs to 19 residues. The CDR3 protein is CASSVALAGASQGTDTQYF. The CDR3 DNA sequence: TGTGCCAGCAGCGTCGCACTAGCGGGGGCCTCCCAAGGGACAGATACGCAGTATTTT.

The genes are TRBV12-3 or TRBV12-4 and TRBJ1-5; no clear D gene. This CDR3 region has 13 residues. The V and J ends lost 4 bases and 7 bases respectively, with 11 bases between them. The CDR3: CASSSVGSQPQHF. DNA for the CDR3: TGTGCCAGCAGTTCAGTCGGGAGCCAGCCCCAGCATTTT.

This clonotype was seen a handful of times. V gene TRBV7-2 combines with J gene TRBJ2-4; TRBD2 aligns across 12 bases. Germline lookup yields CDR1 SGHTA and CDR2 FQGNSA. After removal of 0 bases from V and 16 bases from J, the junction contained 4 bases not matched to a gene. CDR3 length: 13 amino acids. In DNA, the CDR3 is TGTGCCAGCAGCTTAGCGACTAGCGGGAGTCGATACTTC. Protein product: CASSLATSGSRYF.

The V call is TRBV5-4, the J call TRBJ2-7; the D gene is possibly TRBD1 (5 bases). The CDR3 is made up of 16 amino acids. CDR1 and CDR2 (germline): SGHNT, YYREEE (reference sequence). V was trimmed by 3 bases and J by 0 bases, leaving 16 bases between them. This CDR3 reads CASSSSGRGASYEQYF. CDR3 DNA sequence: TGTGCCAGCAGCTCCAGTGGGCGTGGGGCCTCCTACGAGCAGTACTTC. Combining the CDR3 with reference TRBV5-4 and TRBJ2-7 gives the whole variable domain ETGVTQSPTHLIKTRGQQVTLRCSSQSGHNTVSWYQQALGQGPQFIFQYYREEENGRGNFPPRFSGLQFPNYSSELNVNALELDDSALYLCASSSSGRGASYEQYFGPGTRLTVT.

The V gene is TRBV4-1, the J gene TRBJ2-7; no reliable D call. The V end was cut by 0 bases, the J end by 0 bases, with 12 bases between. Germline CDR1 reads MGHRA; CDR2 reads YSYEKL. This CDR3 has 16 amino acids. The CDR3 DNA reads as TGCGCCAGCAGCCAAGAGGGGATAACTCCCTCCTACGAGCAGTACTTC. Amino acids: CASSQEGITPSYEQYF.

The chain has TRBV20-1 and TRBJ2-3; TRBD2 is a possible D gene (7 bases). V lost 3 bases, J lost 1 base, and 23 bases lay in between. CDR3 length: 18 amino acids. Germline lookup yields CDR1 DFQATT and CDR2 SNEGSKA (reference sequence). CDR3 residues: CSASTWLGGPRGTDTQYF. The CDR3 coding sequence is TGCAGTGCTAGTACGTGGCTGGGGGGGCCGAGAGGCACAGATACGCAGTATTTT.

The chain recombines TRBV12-3 or TRBV12-4 with TRBJ2-2; D is unclear. The V gene lost 3 bases and the J gene lost 0 bases, with 11 bases spanning the gap. This CDR3 is 16 amino acids long. As DNA, the CDR3 is TGTGCCAGCAGTTTTGTCCCGGAATCGAACACCGGGGAGCTGTTTTTT. Its protein is CASSFVPESNTGELFF.

V gene TRBV7-2 combines with J gene TRBJ2-2; D gene ambiguous. Germline V gives CDR1 SGHTA, CDR2 FQGNSA. This CDR3 has 15 residues. V was shortened by 1 base and J by 7 bases, with 13 bases between the two germline ends. The CDR3 reads CASSLESTAGGELFF. CDR3 nucleotide sequence: TGTGCCAGCAGCTTAGAATCTACGGCAGGCGGGGAGCTGTTTTTT.

CDR3 bases: TGTGCCAGCAGCTTCGACTGGGATGGGGAGACCCAGTACTTC. Translating gives CASSFDWDGETQYF. This sequence joins TRBV7-2 and TRBJ2-5; D is unresolved. The V end lost 3 bases, the J end lost 5 bases, and 13 bases lay between the germline ends. There are 14 residues in the CDR3. CDR1 is SGHTA, CDR2 FQGNSA, per germline.

In nucleotides, the CDR3 is TGTGCCAGCAGCTCCCAGGGTATGCCCAATTCACCCCTCCACTTT. This sequence encodes CASSSQGMPNSPLHF. The genes are TRBV7-2 and TRBJ1-6, with TRBD1 as a possible D gene (5 bases). CDR1 and CDR2 from the germline V gene are SGHTA and FQGNSA. This CDR3 is built from 15 residues. Trimming shortened V by 4 bases and J by 7 bases, and 14 bases separated the two germline ends. Full variable domain (outside the CDR3, taken from reference TRBV7-2 and TRBJ1-6): GAGVSQSPSNKVTEKGKDVELRCDPISGHTALYWYRQSLGQGLEFLIYFQGNSAPDKSGLPSDRFSAERTGGSVSTLTIQRTQQEDSAVYLCASSSQGMPNSPLHFGNGTRLTVT.